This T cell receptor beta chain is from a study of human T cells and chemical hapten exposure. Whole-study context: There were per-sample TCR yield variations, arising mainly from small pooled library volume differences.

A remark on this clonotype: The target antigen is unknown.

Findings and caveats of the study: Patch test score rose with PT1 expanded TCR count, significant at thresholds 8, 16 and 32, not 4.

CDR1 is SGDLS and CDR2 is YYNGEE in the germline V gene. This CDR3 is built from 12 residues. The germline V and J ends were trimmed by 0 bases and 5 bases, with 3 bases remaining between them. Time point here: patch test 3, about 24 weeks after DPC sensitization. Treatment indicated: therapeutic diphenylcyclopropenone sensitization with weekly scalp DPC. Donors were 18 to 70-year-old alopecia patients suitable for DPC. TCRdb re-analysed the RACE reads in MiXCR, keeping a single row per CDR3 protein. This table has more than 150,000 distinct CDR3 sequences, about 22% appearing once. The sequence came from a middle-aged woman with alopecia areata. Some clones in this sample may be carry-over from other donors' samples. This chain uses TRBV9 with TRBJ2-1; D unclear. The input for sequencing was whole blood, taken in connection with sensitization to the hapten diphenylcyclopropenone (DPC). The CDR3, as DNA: TGTGCCAGCAGCGTAGGGGACAATGAGCAGTTCTTC. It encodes CASSVGDNEQFF.